The sequence of this TCR beta chain was determined in a study of cytomegalovirus exposure and HLA in healthy donors. Regarding the study as a whole: In a later analysis, HLA-associated TCR beta chains were more clonally expanded than equally common others. There was a cluster of highly shared sequence variants that was likely a sequencing artifact.

60 Vbeta and 13 Jbeta primers were used in PCR. Data came from immunoSEQ multiplex PCR; TCRdb stores just in-frame clones and leaves some out. The sample records around 200,000 clones, roughly four fifths being singletons. The V end lost 3 bases, the J end lost 2 bases, and 11 bases lay between the germline ends. Germline CDR1 is GTSNPN and CDR2 is SVGIG (reference sequence). The length of the CDR3 is 15 residues. On this clone: The antigen remains undetermined.

This chain joins TRBV30 and TRBJ2-6; the D gene is possibly TRBD2 (6 bases). Material for sequencing was PBMCs. This TCR derives from a girl aged 5-17 years in good health and CMV-seronegative. In DNA form, the CDR3 reads TGTGCCTGGAGCCTCGGGGGTGCTGGGGCCAACGTCCTGACTTTC. Its protein product is CAWSLGGAGANVLTF.